This is a list of T cell receptor beta chains from one sample in a study of cytomegalovirus exposure and HLA in healthy donors. The assay was immunoSEQ multiplex PCR, and TCRdb's table has in-frame clones only and misses some. This table has approximately 170,000 clones, over 70% appearing once. Sequenced: PBMCs. The receptors were gathered from a man aged 50 to 60 in good health and CMV-seropositive. CDR3s include the opening cysteine and the closing phenylalanine or tryptophan. A D gene is named only where the DNA matches it firmly. The size of a clone is reported for some rows only, either as once, few or many, or as a class for expanded clones.

size,D,V,length,J,DNA,CDR3
NA,TRBD1,TRBV7-9,15,TRBJ2-7,TGTGCCAGCAGCTTAGCGGGACAGGGGAAGTACGAGCAGTACTTC,CASSLAGQGKYEQYF
NA,TRBD1,TRBV30,12,TRBJ2-5,TGTGCCTGGCAGGGGGCTGGAGAGACCCAGTACTTC,CAWQGAGETQYF
NA,NA,TRBV30,14,TRBJ2-1,TGTGCCTGGAGTGTACAGAGACACCTAAGGGAGCAGTTCTTC,CAWSVQRHLREQFF
NA,NA,TRBV7-9,12,TRBJ1-1,TGTGCCGGGAGGGACGACGGCACTGAAGCTTTCTTT,CAGRDDGTEAFF
once,NA,TRBV19,18,TRBJ2-7,TGTGCCAGTAGTATAGGTGCTAGCCTAGGCACAACCTCCTACGAGCAGTACTTC,CASSIGASLGTTSYEQYF
NA,NA,TRBV7-9,13,TRBJ1-2,TGTGCCAGCAGCTCCACAGGGATCGGGGGCTACACCTTC,CASSSTGIGGYTF
NA,NA,TRBV6-5,13,TRBJ1-1,TGTGCCAGCAGTTGGTTCAGGGGAGGGCTAGCTTTCTTT,CASSWFRGGLAFF
NA,NA,TRBV4-2,16,TRBJ2-7,TGTGCCAGCAGCCTCATAACGGGAGGGGGCGCCTACGAGCAGTACTTC,CASSLITGGGAYEQYF
NA,NA,TRBV9,17,TRBJ2-3,TGTGCCAGCAGCGTAGGGTGGCAGGGGGATGGAGGGGATACGCAGTATTTT,CASSVGWQGDGGDTQYF
NA,TRBD1,TRBV9,15,TRBJ2-5,TGTGCCAGCAGCGTGGGGACAGGGGGCAAGGAGACCCAGTACTTC,CASSVGTGGKETQYF
NA,NA,TRBV12-1,13,TRBJ1-1,TGTGCCAGCAGCTTTGTACCGATCCGGGAAGCTTTCTTT,CASSFVPIREAFF
NA,TRBD1,TRBV13,16,TRBJ1-3,TGTGCCAGCAGCTCAGGACAGGGGAGAGCTGGAAACACCATATATTTT,CASSSGQGRAGNTIYF
NA,TRBD1,TRBV11-2,16,TRBJ2-3,TGTGCCAGCAGCTTAGTGGGGCAGGGGGCCGGAGATACGCAGTATTTT,CASSLVGQGAGDTQYF
NA,TRBD1,TRBV15,14,TRBJ1-3,TGTGCCACCAACCCGACAGGGACTGGAAACACCATATATTTT,CATNPTGTGNTIYF
NA,TRBD1,TRBV6-5,16,TRBJ1-6,TGTGCCAGCAGTTTCAGGGACAGCTCCTATAATTCACCCCTCCACTTT,CASSFRDSSYNSPLHF
NA,NA,TRBV14,14,TRBJ2-7,TGTGCCAGCAGCCGGGCAGTCCCCAACTACGAGCAGTACTTC,CASSRAVPNYEQYF
once,NA,TRBV19,18,TRBJ2-5,TGTGCCAGTAGTATATATCCTCCCCGGGGACACACGAAAGAGACCCAGTACTTC,CASSIYPPRGHTKETQYF
once,TRBD1,TRBV6-5,14,TRBJ2-7,TGTGCCAGCAGTCCCTGGACAGGGGCCTACGAGCAGTACTTC,CASSPWTGAYEQYF
NA,TRBD2,TRBV6-5,14,TRBJ2-7,TGTGCCAGCAGCCTGAGACTAGCTGGCGGAAAGCAGTACTTC,CASSLRLAGGKQYF
NA,NA,TRBV29-1,15,TRBJ2-3,TGCAGCGTTTATCCCCTAATGTTAGCCACAGATACGCAGTATTTT,CSVYPLMLATDTQYF
NA,TRBD1,TRBV7-9,15,TRBJ1-2,TGTGCCAGCAGCCGCCAGGACAGGGCTAACTATGGCTACACCTTC,CASSRQDRANYGYTF
NA,TRBD1,TRBV9,17,TRBJ1-4,TGTGCCAGCAGCGCTATCAGGGGGCGAGGGACTAATGAAAAACTGTTTTTT,CASSAIRGRGTNEKLFF
NA,TRBD1,TRBV5-1,14,TRBJ2-7,TGCGCCAGCAGCCCGGGACAGGGACCCTACGAGCAGTACTTC,CASSPGQGPYEQYF
few,NA,TRBV28,14,TRBJ1-4,TGTGCCAGCAGTCCCGGAGCAACTAATGAAAAACTGTTTTTT,CASSPGATNEKLFF
NA,NA,TRBV15,14,TRBJ1-4,TGTGCCACCAGCAGAGAGGGCGGAGGATTAAAACTGTTTTTT,CATSREGGGLKLFF
NA,TRBD2,TRBV11-3,16,TRBJ2-1,TGTGCCAGCAGCCCCCATTATGGGAGGGCCGGTAATGAGCAGTTCTTC,CASSPHYGRAGNEQFF
NA,NA,TRBV6-5,13,TRBJ1-1,TGTGCCAGCAACGGACACATGAACACTGAAGCTTTCTTT,CASNGHMNTEAFF
NA,TRBD2,TRBV5-4,16,TRBJ2-7,TGTGCCAGCAGCTTCGGACTAGCGGGAGGGACCTACGAGCAGTACTTC,CASSFGLAGGTYEQYF
NA,NA,TRBV10-2,15,TRBJ2-3,TGCGCCAGCACCTCACACAGGGATCGGACAGATACGCAGTATTTT,CASTSHRDRTDTQYF
NA,NA,TRBV4-1,13,TRBJ1-1,TGCGCCAGCAGCCAAGCGGGACTCCCAGAAGCTTTCTTT,CASSQAGLPEAFF
NA,TRBD1,TRBV5-4,16,TRBJ1-6,TGTGCCAGCAGCCGGGACAGGAGCTCCTATAATTCACCCCTCCACTTT,CASSRDRSSYNSPLHF
NA,NA,TRBV6-5,14,TRBJ2-5,TGTGCCAGCAGTACCACTGACAGACAAGAGACCCAGTACTTC,CASSTTDRQETQYF
NA,TRBD1,TRBV18,16,TRBJ1-5,TGTGCCAGCTCACGACTACCGGGACAGGGGAATCAGCCCCAGCATTTT,CASSRLPGQGNQPQHF
NA,NA,TRBV30,12,TRBJ2-1,TGTGCCTGGAGTGGCCCTCTGGCATTACAGTTCTTC,CAWSGPLALQFF
NA,TRBD2,TRBV11-1,15,TRBJ2-7,TGTACCAGCAGCCCGAGGACTAGTCGACGGGACGAGCAGTACTTC,CTSSPRTSRRDEQYF
NA,NA,TRBV10-3,15,TRBJ1-5,TGTGCCATCAGTGACTGGGGGCTTAGCAATCAGCCCCAGCATTTT,CAISDWGLSNQPQHF
NA,TRBD1,TRBV28,14,TRBJ1-3,TGTGCCAGCAGTTTGACAGGGACAGGAAACACCATATATTTT,CASSLTGTGNTIYF
few,NA,TRBV5-1,15,TRBJ2-1,TGCGCCAGCAGCTTGGCCCCGGGAACCCACAATGAGCAGTTCTTC,CASSLAPGTHNEQFF
few,NA,TRBV28,17,TRBJ2-7,TGTGCCAGCAGTTTAAAGGAGGTGGGCCTAATGGCCTACGAGCAGTACTTC,CASSLKEVGLMAYEQYF
NA,NA,TRBV7-2,17,TRBJ2-1,TGTGCCAGCAGCTTAGCGCGTACTCGGGGGACCTACAATGAGCAGTTCTTC,CASSLARTRGTYNEQFF
NA,TRBD2,TRBV28,16,TRBJ2-7,TGTGCCAGCAGTCCCGGACTAGCGGGACCGGTGTACGAGCAGTACTTC,CASSPGLAGPVYEQYF
NA,TRBD1,TRBV5-5,17,TRBJ2-2,TGTGCCAGCAGCCTAGGGGGCAGCCTTATGAACACCGGGGAGCTGTTTTTT,CASSLGGSLMNTGELFF
NA,NA,TRBV5-8,15,TRBJ2-7,TGTGCCAGCAGCTTGGCAGGGCCAAGTCTATACGAGCAGTACTTC,CASSLAGPSLYEQYF
NA,NA,TRBV5-1,12,TRBJ2-1,TGCGCCAGCAGCTTTTCGGGGGTAGCTGAGTTCTTC,CASSFSGVAEFF
NA,NA,TRBV6-5,12,TRBJ1-6,TGTGCCAGCAGTCCGGAGGGAGGGGGCCTCCACTTT,CASSPEGGGLHF
NA,NA,TRBV2,14,TRBJ1-1,TGTGCCAGCAGTGTTGTAGAATGGAACACTGAAGCTTTCTTT,CASSVVEWNTEAFF
NA,TRBD1,TRBV7-9,17,TRBJ1-2,TGTGCCAGCAGCCTACCCGGGGGGACAGGGGCCCACTATGGCTACACCTTC,CASSLPGGTGAHYGYTF
NA,TRBD1,TRBV5-1,14,TRBJ1-1,TGCGCCAGCAGCGGACAGGGGGCGGCCACTGAAGCTTTCTTT,CASSGQGAATEAFF
few,NA,TRBV5-1,17,TRBJ2-2,TGCGCCAGCAGCTTGGACTCCAGGGGCACGAACACCGGGGAGCTGTTTTTT,CASSLDSRGTNTGELFF
few,TRBD2,TRBV19,15,TRBJ2-7,TGTGCCAGTAGTATCCAAGGCGGGAGCTCCTACGAGCAGTACTTC,CASSIQGGSSYEQYF
NA,NA,TRBV11-2,12,TRBJ2-7,TGTGCCAGCAGCTTACAGGTGTACGAGCAGTACTTC,CASSLQVYEQYF
NA,TRBD2,TRBV9,16,TRBJ2-3,TGTGCCAGCAGCGCCCGTGCGGGGGGGCTGGTAGATACGCAGTATTTT,CASSARAGGLVDTQYF
NA,TRBD2,TRBV29-1,14,TRBJ2-7,TGCAGCGCCCGACTAGCGGGAGTTGGGTACGAGCAGTACTTC,CSARLAGVGYEQYF
NA,TRBD1,TRBV2,15,TRBJ1-2,TGTGCCAGCAGGGAGACCGGACAGGGGGCGAGGGGCTACACCTTC,CASRETGQGARGYTF
NA,NA,TRBV7-9,12,TRBJ1-1,TGTGCCAGCAGCACAGGGTACACTGAAGCTTTCTTT,CASSTGYTEAFF